Included here is one T cell receptor (beta chain) sequence, with context. The sample originates from a study of blood T cell repertoires in COVID-19. At the level of the study: COVID-19 samples, acute and convalescent, were from the United States, Italy and Spain.

The assay was immunoSEQ multiplex PCR, and TCRdb's table has in-frame clones only and misses some. The sample contains around 84,000 clones, around 84% of which appear only once. This CDR3 comprises 13 residues. V shed 8 bases and J 0 bases; nucleotides not matched to a gene: 2. The sequence was collected from an older man with active or convalescent COVID-19. This chain uses TRBV12-3 or TRBV12-4 with TRBJ1-2, with TRBD1 matching over 8 bases. The sample taken for sequencing was peripheral blood. CDR3: CASRTGTNYGYTF. CDR3 nucleotide sequence: TGTGCCAGCCGGACAGGGACTAACTATGGCTACACCTTC.